This paragraph reports one TCR beta chain. These data originate in a study of cytomegalovirus exposure and HLA in healthy donors. The study ran its PCR with 60 Vbeta and 13 Jbeta primers. Measured with immunoSEQ multiplex PCR; TCRdb has only the in-frame clones, and not every one. The sample consists of tens of thousands of clones, over 60% of them appearing once. The CDR3 runs to 14 residues. The sequenced sample consisted of PBMCs. V is TRBV21-1 and J is TRBJ2-1; TRBD1 was called by the table and not checked on the DNA. TRBV21-1 is described as a pseudogene. This clonotype originated in a woman in her thirties or forties in good health and CMV-seropositive. The CDR3 loop is CASSKQGRDGEQFF. The CDR3 DNA sequence: TGTGCCAGCAGCAAGCAGGGCAGGGATGGTGAGCAGTTCTTC.